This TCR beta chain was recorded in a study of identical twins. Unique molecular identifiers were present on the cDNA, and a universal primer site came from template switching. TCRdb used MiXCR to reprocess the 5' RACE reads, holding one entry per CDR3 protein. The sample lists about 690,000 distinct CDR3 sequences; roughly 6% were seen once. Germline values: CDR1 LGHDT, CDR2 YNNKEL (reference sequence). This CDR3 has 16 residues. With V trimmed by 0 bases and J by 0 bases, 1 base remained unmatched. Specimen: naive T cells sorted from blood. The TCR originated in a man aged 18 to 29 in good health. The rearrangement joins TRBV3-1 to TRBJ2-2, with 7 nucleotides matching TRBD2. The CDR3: CASSQDRGANTGELFF. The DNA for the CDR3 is TGTGCCAGCAGCCAAGATCGGGGGGCGAACACCGGGGAGCTGTTTTTT.